This T cell receptor beta chain was observed in a study of blood T cells in healthy people across ages. General observations from the study: Nothing was known about donor CMV status, and this possibly confounded expanded clonotype changes.

This clonotype was counted a few times. What it binds is unknown. The CDR3 is 14 amino acids. Germline CDR1 SEHNR, CDR2 FQNEAQ (reference sequence). V was trimmed by 11 bases and J by 1 base, leaving 14 bases between them. Next came a second PCR, run for roughly 6 to 11 cycles, which used a sample-barcoded 5' primer along with a J-beta primer mix. TCRdb re-derived calls from the 5' RACE reads in MiXCR, one entry per CDR3 protein. The sample comprises over 1,500,000 distinct CDR3 sequences, approximately 40% of which are singletons, and approximately 22% rests with the top ten. The chain uses TRBV7-9 and TRBJ1-4; no reliable D call. This sequence was found in a human donor in good health. Material for sequencing was blood. The CDR3 nucleotides are TGTGCCGGCGCGGGTCTGGGAACTAATGAAAAACTGTTTTTT. Amino acids: CAGAGLGTNEKLFF.